The 29 T cell receptor beta chains listed next were all sequenced from one sample in a study of blood T cell repertoires in COVID-19. TCRdb's table, derived via immunoSEQ multiplex PCR, lists solely in-frame clones and lacks some. The sample shows 200,000 or so clones, approximately 84% of them seen only once. Material: peripheral blood. These receptors were collected from a human donor with acute or convalescent COVID-19. The donor label of this sample is uncertain.

This clone was observed a few times. The chain is built from TRBV19 and TRBJ2-7, with D perhaps matching TRBD2 (5 bases). This CDR3 has 13 residues. Germline V gene sequence: CDR1 LNHDA, CDR2 SQIVND (reference sequence). The V end lost 2 bases, the J end lost 3 bases, and 8 bases lay between the germline ends. CDR3 sequence (DNA): TGTGCCAGTAGTATAACTAGGAGCTACGAGCAGTACTTC. It codes for CASSITRSYEQYF.

The V and J genes are TRBV7-2 and TRBJ1-2; TRBD1 matches 7 bases. The CDR3 runs 14 residues. V dropped 2 bases and J dropped 2; count of bases not matched to a gene: 2. In germline, CDR1 is SGHTA, CDR2 FQGNSA. CDR3 bases: TGTGCCAGCAGCTTACTGGGACAGAACTATGGCTACACCTTC. Protein: CASSLLGQNYGYTF.

This chain links TRBV19 with TRBJ1-4, with TRBD1 matching 10 bases. This CDR3 spans 16 amino acids. J gave up 4 bases and V 7 bases, and 9 bases lay outside the gene matches. Germline CDR1 is LNHDA and CDR2 is SQIVND (reference sequence). As DNA, the CDR3 is TGTGCCAGTACCTCGGGACAGGGGCCCTTTAATGAAAAACTGTTTTTT. Amino acids: CASTSGQGPFNEKLFF.

This chain connects TRBV5-1 to TRBJ2-1, with D possibly TRBD1 on 5 matching bases. The CDR3 covers 14 residues. Germline values: CDR1 SGHRS, CDR2 YFSETQ. Trimming took off 2 bases at V and 3 bases at J, with 9 bases between the two ends. CDR3 DNA: TGCGCCAGCAGCTTATTGACAGTCTACAATGAGCAGTTCTTC. It translates to CASSLLTVYNEQFF.

The chain combines TRBV7-3 with TRBJ1-5; D is ambiguous. The germline V and J ends were trimmed by 0 bases and 7 bases, with 10 bases remaining between them. Looked up from germline, CDR1 is SGHTA and CDR2 is FQGTGA. The CDR3 has 14 amino acids. The CDR3 bases are TGTGCCAGCAGCTTAACCACGGGGTCGCAGCCCCAGCATTTT. Its translation is CASSLTTGSQPQHF.

The CDR3 reads CASGGSFTQYF. Here the CDR3 DNA reads TGTGCCAGCGGGGGGAGTTTTACGCAGTATTTT. The gene calls are TRBV28 and TRBJ2-3; D possibly corresponds to TRBD2 (6 bases). CDR3 length: 11 amino acids. Trimming stripped 8 bases from V and 8 bases from J, with 11 bases between. CDR1 and CDR2 (germline): MDHEN, SYDVKM.

This chain links TRBV7-9 with TRBJ2-1; D might be TRBD1 (8 bases). The CDR3 is 16 residues long. The germline V gene has CDR1 SEHNR and CDR2 FQNEAQ (reference sequence). Deletions cut 5 bases from V and 3 bases from J, with 17 bases between. This CDR3 reads CASSQGNRGGYNEQFF. The CDR3 region has the DNA TGTGCCAGCAGCCAGGGGAACAGGGGGGGCTACAATGAGCAGTTCTTC.

The chain joins TRBV13 to TRBJ2-5; 8 bases are shared with TRBD2. Germline-derived CDR1 and CDR2 are PRHDT and FYEKMQ (reference sequence). Trimming took 2 bases from V and 5 from J; bases not matched to a gene: 10. This CDR3 is 16 amino acids long. The CDR3 spells CASSLIPVSGTETQYF. For the CDR3, the DNA is TGTGCCAGCAGCTTAATTCCGGTTAGCGGGACTGAGACCCAGTACTTC.

The chain has TRBV5-1 and TRBJ2-7; the D is unclear. CDR1 and CDR2 (germline): SGHRS, YFSETQ. The CDR3 consists of 18 residues. V lost 2 bases to trimming and J lost 0 bases, with 21 bases between them. The CDR3 loop is CASSLGPSGQLSSYEQYF. CDR3 in DNA: TGCGCCAGCAGCTTAGGCCCCTCTGGGCAGCTTAGCTCCTACGAGCAGTACTTC.

This chain links TRBV7-8 with TRBJ2-7; a weak D match, TRBD1 (5 bases). CDR1 SGHVS and CDR2 FQNEAQ come from the germline V gene. The ends were cut back, 1 base at V and 7 bases at J, with 11 bases in the middle. This CDR3 is 13 amino acids long. CDR3 in amino acids: CASSLGPGWEQYF. Here the CDR3 DNA reads TGTGCCAGCAGCTTAGGGCCAGGGTGGGAGCAGTACTTC. Full variable domain (outside the CDR3, taken from reference TRBV7-8 and TRBJ2-7): GAGVSQSPRYKVAKRGQDVALRCDPISGHVSLFWYQQALGQGPEFLTYFQNEAQLDKSGLPSDRFFAERPEGSVSTLKIQRTQQEDSAVYLCASSLGPGWEQYFGPGTRLTVT.

The chain recombines TRBV19 with TRBJ2-7; 8 nucleotides agree with TRBD2. Trimming cost V 9 bases and J 3 bases; bases outside gene matches: 10. This CDR3 region has 14 residues. From germline, CDR1 is LNHDA and CDR2 SQIVND (reference sequence). The CDR3 loop is CASPDPLAVYEQYF. DNA for the CDR3: TGTGCCAGCCCTGACCCACTAGCGGTCTACGAGCAGTACTTC.

This chain joins TRBV28 and TRBJ1-5; 9 bases line up with TRBD1. Trimming at V came to 5 bases and at J to 2 bases, leaving 7 bases not matched to a gene. The germline V gene has CDR1 MDHEN and CDR2 SYDVKM. The CDR3 contains 16 residues. CDR3 protein: CASSPQGARGNQPQHF. The CDR3, as DNA: TGTGCCAGCAGTCCACAGGGGGCACGGGGCAATCAGCCCCAGCATTTT.

V is TRBV14 and J is TRBJ2-7; no clear D. V was clipped by 4 bases and J by 6 bases, with 10 bases between them. CDR1 and CDR2 from the germline V gene are SGHDN and FVKESK. The CDR3 length is 12 residues. The CDR3 protein is CASSPGASEQYF. The CDR3 DNA reads TGTGCCAGCAGCCCCGGAGCTAGCGAGCAGTACTTC.

This chain connects TRBV9 to TRBJ1-6; 7 positions agree with TRBD1. This CDR3 is 15 amino acids long. Germline CDR1 is SGDLS and CDR2 is YYNGEE. Trimming at V came to 0 bases and at J to 6 bases, leaving 3 bases not matched to a gene. DNA of the CDR3: TGTGCCAGCAGCGTAGGAGGGACAGTTAATTCACCCCTCCACTTT. Translation: CASSVGGTVNSPLHF. The full variable domain, rest sourced from reference TRBV9 and TRBJ1-6, is DSGVTQTPKHLITATGQRVTLRCSPRSGDLSVYWYQQSLDQGLQFLIQYYNGEERAKGNILERFSAQQFPDLHSELNLSSLELGDSALYFCASSVGGTVNSPLHFGNGTRLTVT.

The rearrangement uses TRBV3-1 (or the pseudogene TRBV3-2) and TRBJ1-2; perhaps TRBD1 as D (6 bases). CDR1 and CDR2 from the germline V gene are LGHDT and YNNKEL (reference sequence). V lost 6 bases, J lost 4 bases, and 18 bases lay in between. This CDR3 contains 15 residues. In DNA, the CDR3 is TGTGCCAGCAGTACCGGGAACAGGGTTACCTATGGCTACACCTTC. The encoded protein is CASSTGNRVTYGYTF.

V gene TRBV5-1 combines with J gene TRBJ2-1, with TRBD2 matching over 7 bases. Unmatched junction bases numbered 8, after V lost 5 bases and J lost 6 bases. The CDR3 has 14 amino acids. Looked up from germline, CDR1 is SGHRS and CDR2 is YFSETQ. This chain's CDR3 is CASSTGLVANEQFF. The CDR3 DNA reads as TGCGCCAGCAGTACCGGACTAGTGGCCAATGAGCAGTTCTTC.

V gene TRBV23-1 combines with J gene TRBJ2-3; 8 bases align to TRBD1. Being an ORF, TRBV23-1 has a function that is uncertain. J was trimmed by 4 bases and V by 2 bases; bases with no gene match: 11. The length of the CDR3 is 17 residues. The CDR3 sequence: CASSQMRQGIFADTQYF. The CDR3 DNA sequence: TGCGCCAGCAGTCAAATGAGACAGGGGATTTTCGCAGATACGCAGTATTTT.

In its sample, this clone was seen once. The rearrangement links TRBV24-1 to TRBJ2-7, with TRBD2 identical over 8 bases. The CDR3 has 13 residues. J gave up 5 bases and V 9 bases, and 8 bases lay outside the gene matches. Per the germline V gene, CDR1 is KGHDR and CDR2 is SFDVKD. The CDR3 loop is CATSPGGMDEQYF. In DNA, the CDR3 is TGTGCCACCTCCCCGGGAGGGATGGACGAGCAGTACTTC.

Here the CDR3 reads CASSLQEGWRDTQYF. CDR3 nucleotides: TGTGCCAGCAGCTTACAGGAGGGTTGGAGAGATACGCAGTATTTT. The V call is TRBV7-3, the J call TRBJ2-3; D might be TRBD2 (6 bases). CDR3 length: 15 amino acids. The germline V gene has CDR1 SGHTA and CDR2 FQGTGA. V lost 2 bases and J 5 bases, leaving 14 bases between the germline ends.

The chain recombines TRBV19 with TRBJ2-1, with 9 bases matching TRBD2. Germline V lookup: CDR1 LNHDA, CDR2 SQIVND (reference sequence). Germline trimming cut 6 bases from V and 2 bases from J; bases unmatched to any gene: 8. This CDR3 contains 16 residues. The CDR3 is CASRELSGRPYNEQFF. The DNA of the CDR3 is TGTGCCAGTAGGGAACTTAGCGGGAGACCCTACAATGAGCAGTTCTTC. Drawing the rest from reference TRBV19 and TRBJ2-1, the complete variable domain is DGGITQSPKYLFRKEGQNVTLSCEQNLNHDAMYWYRQDPGQGLRLIYYSQIVNDFQKGDIAEGYSVSREKKESFPLTVTSAQKNPTAFYLCASRELSGRPYNEQFFGPGTRLTVL.

The rearrangement joins TRBV11-2 to TRBJ1-1; no definite D call. CDR1 and CDR2 from the germline V gene are SGHAT and FQNNGV. Trimming shortened V by 4 bases and J by 2 bases, and 5 bases separated the two germline ends. This CDR3 region has 12 residues. The CDR3 spells CASSSVNTEAFF. The CDR3 region has the DNA TGTGCCAGCAGCTCTGTAAACACTGAAGCTTTCTTT.

The chain employs TRBV30 and TRBJ1-6; D perhaps matches TRBD1 (5 bases). V lost 0 bases, J lost 7 bases, and 16 bases lay in between. This CDR3 spans 16 amino acids. The germline V gene encodes CDR1 GTSNPN and CDR2 SVGIG (reference sequence). CDR3 in amino acids: CAWSVVWGSENSPLHF. DNA of the CDR3: TGTGCCTGGAGTGTAGTTTGGGGCTCTGAAAATTCACCCCTCCACTTT.

The J gene is TRBJ2-6, the V gene TRBV27; TRBD2 might be the D (6 bases). V was shortened by 10 bases and J by 2 bases, with 15 bases between the two germline ends. The CDR3 totals 15 residues. Germline loops: CDR1 MNHEY, CDR2 SMNVEV (reference sequence). The CDR3 region is CATAGWGTGANVLTF. CDR3 in DNA: TGTGCCACCGCGGGGTGGGGGACTGGGGCCAACGTCCTGACTTTC.

The chain joins TRBV28 to TRBJ1-2; no reliable D call. V was pared by 4 bases and J by 3 bases, with 9 bases between. This CDR3 is built from 13 residues. Germline lookup yields CDR1 MDHEN and CDR2 SYDVKM. The CDR3 bases are TGTGCCAGCAGTTCGTCCGAGGACTATGGCTACACCTTC. It is translated as CASSSSEDYGYTF.

The gene calls are TRBV27 and TRBJ1-3; TRBD1 agrees at 8 bases. CDR3 length: 16 amino acids. Germline V gene data show CDR1 as MNHEY and CDR2 as SMNVEV (reference sequence). V lost 5 bases and J lost 0; bases outside the gene matches: 6. The chain's CDR3 is CASSPGQGYSGNTIYF. In DNA, the CDR3 is TGTGCCAGCAGTCCCGGACAGGGCTACTCTGGAAACACCATATATTTT.

The rearrangement links TRBV3-1 (or the pseudogene TRBV3-2) to TRBJ2-7; 11 bases line up with TRBD1. CDR1 is LGHDT and CDR2 is YNNKEL in the germline V gene (reference sequence). The CDR3 consists of 17 residues. V gave up 1 base and J gave up 4 bases; unmatched junction bases: 9. CDR3: CASSQGIRTGGTYEQYF. The CDR3 DNA reads TGTGCCAGCAGCCAAGGGATCAGGACAGGGGGCACTTACGAGCAGTACTTC.

The rearrangement joins TRBV9 to TRBJ1-6; D gene uncertain. In germline, CDR1 is SGDLS, CDR2 YYNGEE. This CDR3 contains 13 residues. Trimming left V 3 bases short and J 6 bases short, with 7 bases between. CDR3 sequence reads: CASSGEGNSPLHF. In DNA form, the CDR3 reads TGTGCCAGCAGCGGCGAGGGTAATTCACCCCTCCACTTT.

V and J are TRBV15 and TRBJ1-3; possibly TRBD1 for D (6 bases). Germline V gives CDR1 LNHNV, CDR2 YYDKDF (reference sequence). The CDR3 runs 16 residues. V lost 7 bases, J lost 2 bases, and 18 bases lay in between. The CDR3 loop reads CATTPEYRAAGNTIYF. The DNA for the CDR3 is TGTGCCACCACGCCGGAATACAGGGCTGCTGGAAACACCATATATTTT. Complete variable domain (other parts from reference TRBV15 and TRBJ1-3): DAMVIQNPRYQVTQFGKPVTLSCSQTLNHNVMYWYQQKSSQAPKLLFHYYDKDFNNEADTPDNFQSRRPNTSFCFLDIRSPGLGDTAMYLCATTPEYRAAGNTIYFGEGSWLTVV.

The chain employs TRBV6-2 or TRBV6-3 and TRBJ1-2; 7 nucleotides align to TRBD1. V was clipped by 6 bases and J by 7 bases; unmatched bases: 5. The CDR3 spans 12 residues. Germline loops: CDR1 MNHEY, CDR2 SVGEGT. CDR3 nucleotides: TGTGCCAGCAGCCGGGACAGCCTTGGCTACACCTTC. Protein sequence: CASSRDSLGYTF.